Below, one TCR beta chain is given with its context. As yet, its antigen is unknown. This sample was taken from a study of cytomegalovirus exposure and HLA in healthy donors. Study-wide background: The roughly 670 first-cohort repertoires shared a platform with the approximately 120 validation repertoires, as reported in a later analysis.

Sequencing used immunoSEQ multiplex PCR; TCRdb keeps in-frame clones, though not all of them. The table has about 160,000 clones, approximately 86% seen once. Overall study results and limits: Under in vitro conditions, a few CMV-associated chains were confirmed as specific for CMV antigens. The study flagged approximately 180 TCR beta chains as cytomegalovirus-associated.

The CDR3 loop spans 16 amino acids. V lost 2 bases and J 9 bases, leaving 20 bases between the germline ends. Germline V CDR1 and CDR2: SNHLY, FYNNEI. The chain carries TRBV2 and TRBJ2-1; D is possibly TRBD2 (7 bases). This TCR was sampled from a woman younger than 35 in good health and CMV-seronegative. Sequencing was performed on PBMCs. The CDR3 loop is CASSEPPRGADAEQFF. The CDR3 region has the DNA TGTGCCAGCAGTGAACCCCCCCGGGGGGCGGACGCTGAGCAGTTCTTC. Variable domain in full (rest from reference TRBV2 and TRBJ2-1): EPEVTQTPSHQVTQMGQEVILRCVPISNHLYFYWYRQILGQKVEFLVSFYNNEISEKSEIFDDQFSVERPDGSNFTLKIRSTKLEDSAMYFCASSEPPRGADAEQFFGPGTRLTVL.